These 28 T cell receptor beta chains were sequenced from one sample in a study of T cell changes during pregnancy in multiple sclerosis. Only in-frame clones appear in the TCRdb table, and some are missing; sequencing was by immunoSEQ multiplex PCR. Altogether approximately 42,000 clones are present, around four fifths being singletons, with the ten largest covering around 0.7%. Here the sequenced sample was CD4+ T cells from peripheral blood mononuclear cells, taken before pregnancy. These receptors all come from a female donor with multiple sclerosis, enrolled in a pregnancy study.

The V and J genes are TRBV9 and TRBJ2-5; D is possibly TRBD1 (5 bases). The CDR3 consists of 14 residues. Germline CDR1 SGDLS, CDR2 YYNGEE. V dropped 2 bases and J dropped 0 bases, with 8 bases sitting between them. Here the CDR3 reads CASSVGAHQETQYF. CDR3 bases: TGTGCCAGCAGCGTTGGGGCGCACCAAGAGACCCAGTACTTC.

V is TRBV19 and J is TRBJ1-1; D call uncertain. The CDR3 consists of 11 residues. Trimming shortened V by 9 bases and J by 7 bases, and 12 bases separated the two germline ends. Germline assignment: CDR1 LNHDA and CDR2 SQIVND (reference sequence). The CDR3 spells CASASGIEAFF. The CDR3 DNA is TGTGCCAGCGCCAGCGGAATTGAAGCTTTCTTT. The whole variable domain, filled in from reference TRBV19 and TRBJ1-1, reads DGGITQSPKYLFRKEGQNVTLSCEQNLNHDAMYWYRQDPGQGLRLIYYSQIVNDFQKGDIAEGYSVSREKKESFPLTVTSAQKNPTAFYLCASASGIEAFFGQGTRLTVV.

The J gene is TRBJ2-3, the V gene TRBV29-1; TRBD2 matches at 9 bases. The CDR3 contains 15 residues. V dropped 3 bases and J dropped 2; count of bases not matched to a gene: 6. The germline V gene has CDR1 SQVTM and CDR2 ANQGSEA. The CDR3 DNA is TGCAGCGTTGATAAGCGGGGGGTCCTCACAGATACGCAGTATTTT. Translating gives CSVDKRGVLTDTQYF.

This rearrangement joins TRBV19 to TRBJ2-7; 13 nucleotides match TRBD2. The V gene end was trimmed by 3 bases and the J gene end by 7 bases; junction bases not matched to a gene: 12. The CDR3 extends over 17 amino acids. Germline values: CDR1 LNHDA, CDR2 SQIVND (reference sequence). In DNA, the CDR3 is TGTGCCAGTAGTATTGGGCAACTAGCGGGAGGGCCGGGGGAGCAGTACTTC. This codes for CASSIGQLAGGPGEQYF.

This clone showed up just once. The chain uses TRBV27 and TRBJ1-3; 7 bases line up with TRBD1. Trimming at V came to 3 bases and at J to 7 bases, leaving 3 bases not matched to a gene. This CDR3 is built from 13 residues. From germline, CDR1 is MNHEY and CDR2 SMNVEV (reference sequence). This CDR3 reads CASSFIQGNTIYF. CDR3 DNA: TGTGCCAGCAGTTTTATACAGGGGAACACCATATATTTT.

This clone has just a few counts. CDR3 in DNA: TGTGCCAGCAGCCCGAATCTGGGACAGGGGGAAAAAAAACTGTTTTTT. Protein product: CASSPNLGQGEKKLFF. The V call is TRBV7-8, the J call TRBJ1-4; 11 bases are a match to TRBD1. Germline V gives CDR1 SGHVS, CDR2 FQNEAQ. The CDR3 contains 16 residues. Unmatched junction bases numbered 11, after V lost 5 bases and J lost 9 bases.

The rearrangement joins TRBV6-1 to TRBJ2-7, with D possibly matching TRBD2 (6 bases). Per germline, CDR1 MNHNS and CDR2 SASEGT. Trimming left V 7 bases short and J 2 bases short, with 15 bases between. The CDR3 loop spans 14 amino acids. The CDR3 nucleotides are TGTGCCAGCACCGCGAGCGGGCTCCCCTACGAGCAGTACTTC. This encodes CASTASGLPYEQYF.

V usage is TRBV29-1 and J usage is TRBJ2-7; D remains ambiguous. CDR1 and CDR2 (germline): SQVTM, ANQGSEA. The CDR3 runs to 13 residues. Deletions cut 1 base from V and 2 bases from J, with 9 bases between. The CDR3 here is CSVEAALTYEQYF. The CDR3 DNA reads as TGCAGCGTTGAAGCTGCCCTAACCTACGAGCAGTACTTC.

This clone occurred a few times. The CDR3 loop reads CASGTGSYEQYF. The CDR3 region has the DNA TGTGCCAGCGGAACAGGGTCCTACGAGCAGTACTTC. This chain links TRBV28 with TRBJ2-7; tentative D call: TRBD1 (6 bases). Germline V lookup: CDR1 MDHEN, CDR2 SYDVKM. The CDR3 is 12 residues long. Between the trimmed V and J ends, which lost 8 bases and 1 base, there was a span of 9 bases. Complete variable domain (other parts from reference TRBV28 and TRBJ2-7): DVKVTQSSRYLVKRTGEKVFLECVQDMDHENMFWYRQDPGLGLRLIYFSYDVKMKEKGDIPEGYSVSREKKERFSLILESASTNQTSMYLCASGTGSYEQYFGPGTRLTVT.

V and J are TRBV6-6 and TRBJ1-4; 8 nucleotides agree with TRBD1. The CDR3 has 14 amino acids. CDR1 MNHNY and CDR2 SVGAGI come from the germline V gene (reference sequence). V trimming: 5 bases; J trimming: 5 bases; junction bases outside the gene matches: 4. DNA of the CDR3: TGTGCCAGCAGTCTCGGACAGGGAAATGAAAAACTGTTTTTT. It encodes CASSLGQGNEKLFF.

V and J are TRBV18 and TRBJ1-1; 9 bases align to TRBD1. This CDR3 comprises 15 residues. Germline-derived CDR1 and CDR2 are KGHSH and LQKENI. With V trimmed by 2 bases and J by 4 bases, 5 bases remained unmatched. CDR3 sequence: CASSPSQGASTEAFF. In nucleotides, the CDR3 is TGTGCCAGCTCACCATCACAGGGGGCATCCACTGAAGCTTTCTTT.

J is TRBJ1-4 and V is TRBV20-1; no firm D call. Germline CDR1 and CDR2: DFQATT and SNEGSKA (reference sequence). The CDR3 is 11 amino acids. The V end lost 7 bases, the J end lost 4 bases, and 7 bases lay between the germline ends. The CDR3 is CSGGVNEKLFF. CDR3 nucleotides: TGCAGTGGGGGAGTTAATGAAAAACTGTTTTTT.

The chain links TRBV6-1 to TRBJ2-2, with D possibly TRBD1 on 6 matching bases. Trimming took off 6 bases at V and 2 bases at J, with 7 bases between the two ends. The CDR3 totals 13 residues. Germline V gene sequence: CDR1 MNHNS, CDR2 SASEGT. The CDR3 DNA follows: TGTGCCAGCAGGGACAGAAACACCGGGGAGCTGTTTTTT. It translates to CASRDRNTGELFF.

The CDR3 bases are TGTGCCATCAGCGGGGGCCCGGGGACAGCCGGCAATCAGCCCCAGCATTTT. Translation: CAISGGPGTAGNQPQHF. The V gene is TRBV10-3, the J gene TRBJ1-5; 7 bases match TRBD1. The germline CDR1 and CDR2 sequences are ENHRY and SYGVKD. V trimming: 6 bases; J trimming: 2 bases; junction bases outside the gene matches: 13. The CDR3 runs to 17 residues.

This clone was observed a handful of times. This chain joins TRBV7-2 and TRBJ2-5; weak D call: TRBD1 (6 bases). Germline-derived CDR1 and CDR2 are SGHTA and FQGNSA. The CDR3 loop spans 15 amino acids. V lost 4 bases to trimming and J lost 1 base, with 13 bases between them. CDR3 sequence reads: CASSYPLGGQETQYF. The CDR3, as DNA: TGTGCCAGCAGCTACCCATTAGGGGGCCAAGAGACCCAGTACTTC. Drawing the rest from reference TRBV7-2 and TRBJ2-5, the complete variable domain is GAGVSQSPSNKVTEKGKDVELRCDPISGHTALYWYRQSLGQGLEFLIYFQGNSAPDKSGLPSDRFSAERTGGSVSTLTIQRTQQEDSAVYLCASSYPLGGQETQYFGPGTRLLVL.

The chain links TRBV27 to TRBJ1-2; D is undetermined. The germline V gene has CDR1 MNHEY and CDR2 SMNVEV (reference sequence). Trimming left V 3 bases short and J 2 bases short, with 13 bases between. The CDR3 is made up of 15 amino acids. The CDR3 coding sequence is TGTGCCAGCAGTTTGCGGGGAAATGTGAACTATGGCTACACCTTC. This codes for CASSLRGNVNYGYTF.

CDR3 residues: CASSQTGGRETQYF. The CDR3 region has the DNA TGTGCCAGCAGCCAAACAGGGGGCAGGGAGACCCAGTACTTC. The J gene is TRBJ2-5, the V gene TRBV5-6; TRBD1 aligns across 9 bases. The CDR3 contains 14 residues. The trim removed 4 bases at V and 5 bases at J, leaving 6 bases unmatched. Per germline, CDR1 SGHDT and CDR2 YYEEEE.

J is TRBJ2-1 and V is TRBV13; D not resolved. This CDR3 contains 15 residues. Germline-derived CDR1 and CDR2 are PRHDT and FYEKMQ (reference sequence). V lost 4 bases and J 3 bases, leaving 13 bases between the germline ends. The CDR3 nucleotides read TGTGCCAGCAGCTCAAAAGCGAGCCTCTACAATGAGCAGTTCTTC. Translated, it gives CASSSKASLYNEQFF.

The rearrangement joins TRBV7-2 to TRBJ1-5, with D maybe TRBD1 (6 bases). Trimming removed 5 bases at V and 7 bases at J, with 18 bases between. CDR3 length: 15 amino acids. Germline V gene sequence: CDR1 SGHTA, CDR2 FQGNSA. CDR3 sequence: CASSLMDSRVQPQHF. The CDR3 DNA follows: TGTGCCAGCAGCCTGATGGACAGTAGGGTACAGCCCCAGCATTTT.

The chain is built from TRBV27 and TRBJ2-1, with D uncertain. Germline CDR1 is MNHEY and CDR2 is SMNVEV (reference sequence). The CDR3 is made up of 15 amino acids. The ends were cut back, 6 bases at V and 0 bases at J, with 12 bases in the middle. The CDR3 DNA reads TGTGCCAGCAGCGTCAGTCCTTACTCCTACAATGAGCAGTTCTTC. Protein: CASSVSPYSYNEQFF.

CDR3 DNA: TGTGCCAGCAGTGGGAGACGGGACAGTAACTATGGCTACACCTTC. This encodes CASSGRRDSNYGYTF. The gene calls are TRBV6-1 and TRBJ1-2; 7 bases fit TRBD1. The length of the CDR3 is 15 residues. J was trimmed by 1 base and V by 4 bases; bases with no gene match: 6. Germline CDR1 is MNHNS and CDR2 is SASEGT.

This chain uses TRBV7-2 with TRBJ1-2, with 7 bases lining up with TRBD1. With V trimmed by 4 bases and J by 4 bases, 9 bases remained unmatched. Germline CDR1 is SGHTA and CDR2 is FQGNSA. The CDR3 is made up of 15 amino acids. This CDR3 reads CASSYRTGDRYGYTF. As DNA, the CDR3 is TGTGCCAGCAGCTATCGGACAGGCGATCGCTATGGCTACACCTTC.

V gene TRBV7-9 combines with J gene TRBJ1-3; D might be TRBD1 (6 bases). Germline V lookup: CDR1 SEHNR, CDR2 FQNEAQ (reference sequence). This CDR3 spans 14 amino acids. V was trimmed by 1 base and J by 2 bases, leaving 6 bases between them. The CDR3 nucleotides are TGTGCCAGCAGCTTAGGGACAGCTGGAAACACCATATATTTT. It translates to CASSLGTAGNTIYF.

This chain joins TRBV15 and TRBJ2-1, with 7 bases fitting TRBD2. V was clipped by 3 bases and J by 5 bases; unmatched bases: 10. Looked up from germline, CDR1 is LNHNV and CDR2 is YYDKDF (reference sequence). CDR3 length: 16 residues. CDR3 sequence reads: CATSSARLASNNEQFF. In nucleotides, the CDR3 is TGTGCCACCAGCAGCGCGCGACTAGCATCTAACAATGAGCAGTTCTTC.

J is TRBJ1-2 and V is TRBV7-8, with D perhaps matching TRBD1 (5 bases). Germline-derived CDR1 and CDR2 are SGHVS and FQNEAQ. V was cut by 1 base and J by 3 bases, with 9 bases left in between. CDR3 length: 14 residues. The CDR3 is CASSLGLGDYGYTF. DNA for the CDR3: TGTGCCAGCAGCTTAGGCCTAGGGGACTATGGCTACACCTTC.

This chain connects TRBV7-2 to TRBJ2-7, with D tentatively TRBD1 (6 bases). V was shortened by 5 bases and J by 2 bases, with 16 bases between the two germline ends. Per the germline V gene, CDR1 is SGHTA and CDR2 is FQGNSA. The CDR3 runs 15 residues. Here the CDR3 reads CASSQAGQKPYEQYF. Written as DNA, the CDR3 is TGTGCCAGCAGCCAAGCCGGACAGAAACCCTACGAGCAGTACTTC.

The J gene is TRBJ2-3, the V gene TRBV19, with 13 nucleotides matching TRBD2. With V trimmed by 9 bases and J by 5 bases, 11 bases remained unmatched. This CDR3 spans 16 amino acids. Germline V gives CDR1 LNHDA, CDR2 SQIVND (reference sequence). The CDR3 DNA reads as TGTGCCAGAACGGGACTAGCGGGATCTGATAGAGATACGCAGTATTTT. Protein: CARTGLAGSDRDTQYF.

The chain links TRBV19 to TRBJ2-7, with 7 positions matching TRBD1. With V trimmed by 6 bases and J by 3 bases, 14 bases remained unmatched. CDR3 length: 16 amino acids. Germline values: CDR1 LNHDA, CDR2 SQIVND (reference sequence). CDR3 nucleotides: TGTGCCAGTAGCGAGTACCTGGGACAGCTACTCTACGAGCAGTACTTC. It codes for CASSEYLGQLLYEQYF.